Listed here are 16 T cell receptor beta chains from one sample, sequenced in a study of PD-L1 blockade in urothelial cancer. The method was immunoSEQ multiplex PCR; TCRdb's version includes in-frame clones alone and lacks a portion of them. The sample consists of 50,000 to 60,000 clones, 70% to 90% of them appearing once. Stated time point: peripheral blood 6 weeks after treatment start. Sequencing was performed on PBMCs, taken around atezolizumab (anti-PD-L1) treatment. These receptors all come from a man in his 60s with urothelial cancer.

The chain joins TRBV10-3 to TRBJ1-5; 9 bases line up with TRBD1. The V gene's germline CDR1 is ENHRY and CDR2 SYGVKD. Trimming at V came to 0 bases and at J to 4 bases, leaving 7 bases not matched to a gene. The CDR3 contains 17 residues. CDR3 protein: CAISESRRGQGNQPQHF. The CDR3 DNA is TGTGCCATCAGTGAGTCGCGTCGGGGACAGGGAAATCAGCCCCAGCATTTT.

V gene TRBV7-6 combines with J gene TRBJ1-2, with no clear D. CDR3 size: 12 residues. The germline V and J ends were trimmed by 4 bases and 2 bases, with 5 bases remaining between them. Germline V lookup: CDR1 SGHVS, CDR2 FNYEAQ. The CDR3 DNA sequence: TGTGCCAGCAGCTCGGGGAACTATGGCTACACCTTC. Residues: CASSSGNYGYTF. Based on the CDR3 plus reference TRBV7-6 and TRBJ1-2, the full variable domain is GAGVSQSPRYKVTKRGQDVALRCDPISGHVSLYWYRQALGQGPEFLTYFNYEAQQDKSGLPNDRFSAERPEGSISTLTIQRTEQRDSAMYRCASSSGNYGYTFGSGTRLTVV.

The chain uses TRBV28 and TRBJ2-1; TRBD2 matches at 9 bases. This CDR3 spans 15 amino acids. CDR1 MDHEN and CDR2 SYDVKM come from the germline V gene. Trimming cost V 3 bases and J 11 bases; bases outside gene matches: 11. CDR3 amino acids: CASSLPGTSNQKQFF. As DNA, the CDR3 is TGTGCCAGCAGTTTGCCGGGGACTAGCAACCAGAAGCAGTTCTTC.

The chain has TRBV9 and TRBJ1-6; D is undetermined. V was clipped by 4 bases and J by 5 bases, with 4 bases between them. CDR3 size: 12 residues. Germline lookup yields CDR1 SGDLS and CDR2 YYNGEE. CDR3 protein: CASSPDNSPLHF. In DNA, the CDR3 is TGTGCCAGCAGCCCCGATAATTCACCCCTCCACTTT.

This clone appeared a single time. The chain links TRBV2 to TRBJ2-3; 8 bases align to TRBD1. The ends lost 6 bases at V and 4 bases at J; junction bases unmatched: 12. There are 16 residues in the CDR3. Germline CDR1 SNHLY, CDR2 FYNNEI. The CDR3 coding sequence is TGTGCCAGCAGCTCCCCGGTAGGACAGGGCCCAGATACGCAGTATTTT. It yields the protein CASSSPVGQGPDTQYF.

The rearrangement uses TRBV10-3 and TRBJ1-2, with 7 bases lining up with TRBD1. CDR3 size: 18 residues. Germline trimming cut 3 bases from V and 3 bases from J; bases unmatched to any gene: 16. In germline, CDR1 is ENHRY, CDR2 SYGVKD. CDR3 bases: TGTGCCATCAGTGACCCCGACCAGGGGGACGGTCGACACTATGGCTACACCTTC. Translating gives CAISDPDQGDGRHYGYTF.

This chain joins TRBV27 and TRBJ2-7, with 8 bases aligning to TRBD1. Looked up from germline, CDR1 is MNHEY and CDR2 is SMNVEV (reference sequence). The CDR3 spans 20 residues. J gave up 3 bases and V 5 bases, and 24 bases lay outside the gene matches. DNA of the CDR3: TGTGCCAGCAGTCCAAACAGGGGGAGGCCCTATGTGGGGCAAAACTACGAGCAGTACTTC. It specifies CASSPNRGRPYVGQNYEQYF.

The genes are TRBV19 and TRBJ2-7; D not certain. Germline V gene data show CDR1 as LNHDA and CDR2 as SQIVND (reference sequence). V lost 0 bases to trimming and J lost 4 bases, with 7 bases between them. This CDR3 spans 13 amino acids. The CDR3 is CASSIESGYEQYF. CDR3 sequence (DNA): TGTGCCAGTAGTATAGAATCGGGTTACGAGCAGTACTTC.

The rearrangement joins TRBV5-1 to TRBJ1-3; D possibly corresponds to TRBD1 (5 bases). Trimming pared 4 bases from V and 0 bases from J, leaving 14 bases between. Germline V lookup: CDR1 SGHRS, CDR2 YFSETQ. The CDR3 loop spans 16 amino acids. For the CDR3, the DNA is TGCGCCAGCAGCCAGGACACTGGCTCCTCTGGAAACACCATATATTTT. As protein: CASSQDTGSSGNTIYF.

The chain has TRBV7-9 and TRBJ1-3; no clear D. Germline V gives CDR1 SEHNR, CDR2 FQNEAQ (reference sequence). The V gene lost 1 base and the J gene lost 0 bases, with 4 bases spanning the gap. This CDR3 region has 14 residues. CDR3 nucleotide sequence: TGTGCCAGCAGCTTAGGCAGCTCTGGAAACACCATATATTTT. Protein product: CASSLGSSGNTIYF.

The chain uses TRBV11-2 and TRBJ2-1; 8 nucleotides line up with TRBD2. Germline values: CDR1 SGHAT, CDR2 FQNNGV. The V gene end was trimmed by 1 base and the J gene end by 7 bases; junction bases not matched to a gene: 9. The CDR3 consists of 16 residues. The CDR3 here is CASSLVAAGGGNEQFF. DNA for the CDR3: TGTGCCAGCAGCTTAGTCGCGGCGGGGGGCGGGAATGAGCAGTTCTTC.

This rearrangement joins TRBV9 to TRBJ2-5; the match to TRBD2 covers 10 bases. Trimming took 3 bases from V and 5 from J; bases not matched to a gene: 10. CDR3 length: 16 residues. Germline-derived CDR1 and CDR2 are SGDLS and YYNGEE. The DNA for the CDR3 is TGTGCCAGCAGCGCGACTAGCGGGCCCTGGGGGGAGACCCAGTACTTC. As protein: CASSATSGPWGETQYF.

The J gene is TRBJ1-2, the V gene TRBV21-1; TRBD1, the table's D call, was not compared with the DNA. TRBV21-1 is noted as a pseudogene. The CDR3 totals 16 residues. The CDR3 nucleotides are TGTGCCAGCAGCTCAGGGACAGTCTATTCAATCTATGGCTACACCTTC. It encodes CASSSGTVYSIYGYTF.

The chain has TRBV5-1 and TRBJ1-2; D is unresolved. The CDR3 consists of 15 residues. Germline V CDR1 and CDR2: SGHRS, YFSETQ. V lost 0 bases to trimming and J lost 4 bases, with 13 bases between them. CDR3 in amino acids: CASSLETSFGYGYTF. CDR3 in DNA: TGCGCCAGCAGCTTGGAGACAAGCTTTGGCTATGGCTACACCTTC.

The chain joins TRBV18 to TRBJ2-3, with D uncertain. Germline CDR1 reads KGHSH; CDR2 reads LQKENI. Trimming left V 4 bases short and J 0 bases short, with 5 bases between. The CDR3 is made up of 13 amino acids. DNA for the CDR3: TGTGCCAGCTCACTTACTAGCACAGATACGCAGTATTTT. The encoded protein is CASSLTSTDTQYF.

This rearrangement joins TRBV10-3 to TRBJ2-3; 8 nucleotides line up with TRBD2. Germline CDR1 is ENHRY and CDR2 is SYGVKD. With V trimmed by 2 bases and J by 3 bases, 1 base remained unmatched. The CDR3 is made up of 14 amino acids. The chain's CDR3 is CAISETGGTDTQYF. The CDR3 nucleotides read TGTGCCATCAGTGAGACGGGGGGGACAGATACGCAGTATTTT.